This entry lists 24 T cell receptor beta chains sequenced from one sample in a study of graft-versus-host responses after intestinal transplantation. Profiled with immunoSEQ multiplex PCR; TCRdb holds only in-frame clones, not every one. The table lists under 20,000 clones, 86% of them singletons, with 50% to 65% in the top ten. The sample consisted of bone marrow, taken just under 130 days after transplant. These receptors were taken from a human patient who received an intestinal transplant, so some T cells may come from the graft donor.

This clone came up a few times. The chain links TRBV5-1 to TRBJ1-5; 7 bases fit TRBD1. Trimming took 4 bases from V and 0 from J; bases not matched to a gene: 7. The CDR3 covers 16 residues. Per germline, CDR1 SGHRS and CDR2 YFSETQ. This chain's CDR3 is CASSVQGLGSNQPQHF. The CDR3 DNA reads TGCGCCAGCAGCGTACAGGGGTTGGGTAGCAATCAGCCCCAGCATTTT.

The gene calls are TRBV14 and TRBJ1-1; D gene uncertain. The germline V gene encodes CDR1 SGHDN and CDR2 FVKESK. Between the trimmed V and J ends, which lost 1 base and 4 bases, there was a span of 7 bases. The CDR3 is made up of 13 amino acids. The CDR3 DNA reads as TGTGCCAGCAGCCAAGCATGGAGCACTGAAGCTTTCTTT. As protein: CASSQAWSTEAFF.

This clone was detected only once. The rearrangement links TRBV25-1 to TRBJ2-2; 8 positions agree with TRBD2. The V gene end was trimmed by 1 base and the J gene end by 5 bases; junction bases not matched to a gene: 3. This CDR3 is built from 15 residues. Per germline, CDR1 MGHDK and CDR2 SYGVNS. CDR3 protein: CASSESGGRTGELFF. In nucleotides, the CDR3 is TGTGCCAGCAGTGAATCTGGCGGGAGGACCGGGGAGCTGTTTTTT.

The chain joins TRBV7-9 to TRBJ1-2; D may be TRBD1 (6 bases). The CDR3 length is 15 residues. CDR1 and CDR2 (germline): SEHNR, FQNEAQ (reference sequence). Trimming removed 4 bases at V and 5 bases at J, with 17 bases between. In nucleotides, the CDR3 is TGTGCCAGCAGCTACCCCCCCGGACAGAGGTATGGCTACACCTTC. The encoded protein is CASSYPPGQRYGYTF.

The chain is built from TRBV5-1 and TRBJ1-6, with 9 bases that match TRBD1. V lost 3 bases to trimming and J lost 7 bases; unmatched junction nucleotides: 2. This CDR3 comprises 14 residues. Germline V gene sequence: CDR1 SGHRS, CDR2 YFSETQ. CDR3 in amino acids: CASSSGQGNSPLHF. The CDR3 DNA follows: TGCGCCAGCAGCTCGGGACAGGGAAATTCACCCCTCCACTTT.

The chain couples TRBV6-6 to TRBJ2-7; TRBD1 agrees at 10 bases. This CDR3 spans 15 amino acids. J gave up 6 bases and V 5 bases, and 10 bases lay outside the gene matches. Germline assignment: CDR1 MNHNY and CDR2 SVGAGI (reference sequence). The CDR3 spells CASSQGQGRRSEQYF. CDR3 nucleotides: TGTGCCAGCAGTCAGGGACAGGGGCGACGGTCCGAGCAGTACTTC.

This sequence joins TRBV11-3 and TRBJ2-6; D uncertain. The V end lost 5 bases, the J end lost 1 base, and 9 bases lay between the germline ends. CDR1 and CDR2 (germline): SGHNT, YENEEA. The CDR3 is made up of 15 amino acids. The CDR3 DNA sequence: TGTGCCAGCAGCCCAGGCTATTCTGGGGCCAACGTCCTGACTTTC. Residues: CASSPGYSGANVLTF.

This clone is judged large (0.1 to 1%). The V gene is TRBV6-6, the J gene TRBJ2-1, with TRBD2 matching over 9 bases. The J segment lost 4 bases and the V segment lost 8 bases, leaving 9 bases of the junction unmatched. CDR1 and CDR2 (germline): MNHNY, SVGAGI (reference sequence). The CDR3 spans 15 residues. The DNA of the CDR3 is TGTGCCAGCCGAGACGGGGCGGGAGGGTACAATGAGCAGTTCTTC. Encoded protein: CASRDGAGGYNEQFF.

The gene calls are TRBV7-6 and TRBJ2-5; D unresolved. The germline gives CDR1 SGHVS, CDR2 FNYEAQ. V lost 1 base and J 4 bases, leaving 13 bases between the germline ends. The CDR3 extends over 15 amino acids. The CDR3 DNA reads TGTGCCAGCAGCTTAGGGTCTCACGGCAGAGAGACCCAGTACTTC. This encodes CASSLGSHGRETQYF.

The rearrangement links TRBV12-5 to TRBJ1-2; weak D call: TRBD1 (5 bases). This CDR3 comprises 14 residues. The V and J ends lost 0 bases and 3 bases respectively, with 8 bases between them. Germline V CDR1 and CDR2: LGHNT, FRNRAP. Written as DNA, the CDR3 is TGTGCTAGTGGTTTGGTACCGACAGACTATGGCTACACCTTC. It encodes CASGLVPTDYGYTF.

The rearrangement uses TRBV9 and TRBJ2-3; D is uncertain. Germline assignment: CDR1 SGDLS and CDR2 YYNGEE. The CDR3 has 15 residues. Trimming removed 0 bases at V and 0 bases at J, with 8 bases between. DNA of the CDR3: TGTGCCAGCAGCGTAGGCGGTTTTAGCACAGATACGCAGTATTTT. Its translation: CASSVGGFSTDTQYF.

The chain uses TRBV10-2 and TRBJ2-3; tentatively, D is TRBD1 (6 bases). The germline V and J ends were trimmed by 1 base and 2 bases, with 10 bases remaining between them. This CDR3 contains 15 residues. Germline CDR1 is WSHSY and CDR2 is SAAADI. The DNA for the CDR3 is TGCGCCAGCAGTGAGTGGTCAGGGGTCACAGATACGCAGTATTTT. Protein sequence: CASSEWSGVTDTQYF.

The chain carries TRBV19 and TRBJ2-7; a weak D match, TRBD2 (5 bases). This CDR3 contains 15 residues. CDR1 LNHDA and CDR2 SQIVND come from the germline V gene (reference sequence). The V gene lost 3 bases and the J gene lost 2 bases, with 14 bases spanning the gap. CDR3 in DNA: TGTGCCAGTAGTATGGGGAGCGGCTCCCCCTACGAGCAGTACTTC. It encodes CASSMGSGSPYEQYF.

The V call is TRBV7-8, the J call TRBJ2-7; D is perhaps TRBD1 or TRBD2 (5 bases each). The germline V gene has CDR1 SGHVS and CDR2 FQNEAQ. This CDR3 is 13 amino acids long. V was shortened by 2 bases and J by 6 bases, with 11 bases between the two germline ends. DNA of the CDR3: TGTGCCAGCAGCTTAATTCGGGGCTCCGAGCAGTACTTC. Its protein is CASSLIRGSEQYF.

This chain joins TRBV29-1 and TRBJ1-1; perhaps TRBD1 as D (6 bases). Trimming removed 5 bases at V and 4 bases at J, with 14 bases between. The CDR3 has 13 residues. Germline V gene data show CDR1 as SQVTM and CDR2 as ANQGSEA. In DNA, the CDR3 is TGCAGCGTTCAGGGGAGGTTTGGCACTGAAGCTTTCTTT. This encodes CSVQGRFGTEAFF.

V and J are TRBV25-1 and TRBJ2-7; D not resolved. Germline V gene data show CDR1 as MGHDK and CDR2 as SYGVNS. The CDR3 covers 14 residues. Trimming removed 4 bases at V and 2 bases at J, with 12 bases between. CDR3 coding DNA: TGTGCCAGCAGTGGGGATTTCCTACCCTACGAGCAGTACTTC. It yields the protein CASSGDFLPYEQYF.

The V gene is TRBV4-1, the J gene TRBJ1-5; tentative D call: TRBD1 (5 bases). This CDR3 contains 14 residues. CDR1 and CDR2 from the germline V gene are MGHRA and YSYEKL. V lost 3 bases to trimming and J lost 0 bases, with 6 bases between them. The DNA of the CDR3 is TGCGCCAGCAGCCAGGGGGGTAGCAATCAGCCCCAGCATTTT. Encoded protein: CASSQGGSNQPQHF.

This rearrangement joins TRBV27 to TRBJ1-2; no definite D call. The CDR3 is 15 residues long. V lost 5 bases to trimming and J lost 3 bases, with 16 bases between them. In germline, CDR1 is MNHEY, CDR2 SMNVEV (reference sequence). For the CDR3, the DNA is TGTGCCAGCAGTCCGCTGCTGGGCGAGGACTATGGCTACACCTTC. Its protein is CASSPLLGEDYGYTF.

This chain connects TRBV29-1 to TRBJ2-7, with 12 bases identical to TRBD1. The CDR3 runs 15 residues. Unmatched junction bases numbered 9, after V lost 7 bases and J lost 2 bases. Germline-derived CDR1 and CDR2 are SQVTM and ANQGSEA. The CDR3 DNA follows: TGCAGCGCCCTGGGTGGGACAGGGGGCCCCTACGAGCAGTACTTC. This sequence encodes CSALGGTGGPYEQYF.

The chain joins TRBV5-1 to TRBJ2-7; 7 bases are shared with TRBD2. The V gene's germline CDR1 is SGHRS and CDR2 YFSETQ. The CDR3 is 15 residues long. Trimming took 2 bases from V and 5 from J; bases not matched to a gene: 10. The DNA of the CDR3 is TGCGCCAGCAGCTTCGTCGGACGGGAGGAGCACGAGCAGTACTTC. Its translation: CASSFVGREEHEQYF. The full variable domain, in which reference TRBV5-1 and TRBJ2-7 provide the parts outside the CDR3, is KAGVTQTPRYLIKTRGQQVTLSCSPISGHRSVSWYQQTPGQGLQFLFEYFSETQRNKGNFPGRFSGRQFSNSRSEMNVSTLELGDSALYLCASSFVGREEHEQYFGPGTRLTVT.

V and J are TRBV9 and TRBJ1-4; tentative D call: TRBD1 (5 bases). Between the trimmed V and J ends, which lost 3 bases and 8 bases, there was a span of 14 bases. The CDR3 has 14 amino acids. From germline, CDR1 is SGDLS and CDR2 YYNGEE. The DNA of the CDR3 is TGTGCCAGCAGCGATTCAGGGTTCGGAGAAAAACTGTTTTTT. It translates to CASSDSGFGEKLFF.

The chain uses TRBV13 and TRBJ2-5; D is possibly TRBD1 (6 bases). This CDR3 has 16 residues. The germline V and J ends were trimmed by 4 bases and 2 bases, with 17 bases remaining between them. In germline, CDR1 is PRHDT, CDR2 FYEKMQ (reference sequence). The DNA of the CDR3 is TGTGCCAGCAGCTCAGCCGTGGACAGCAGGCAAGAGACCCAGTACTTC. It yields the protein CASSSAVDSRQETQYF.

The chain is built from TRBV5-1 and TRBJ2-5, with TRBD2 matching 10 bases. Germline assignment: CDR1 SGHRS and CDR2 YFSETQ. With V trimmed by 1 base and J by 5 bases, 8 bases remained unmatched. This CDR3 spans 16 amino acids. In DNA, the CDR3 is TGCGCCAGCAGCTTGTTGCCTAGCGGGAGTGATGAGACCCAGTACTTC. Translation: CASSLLPSGSDETQYF.

The CDR3 DNA reads as TGTGCCCAGAACCCCATTGGGGGGGATGAAGCTTTCTTT. Protein product: CAQNPIGGDEAFF. The chain recombines TRBV30 with TRBJ1-1; TRBD1 is a possible D gene (5 bases). Germline V gives CDR1 GTSNPN, CDR2 SVGIG (reference sequence). The CDR3 extends over 13 amino acids. The V gene lost 8 bases and the J gene lost 7 bases, with 20 bases spanning the gap.